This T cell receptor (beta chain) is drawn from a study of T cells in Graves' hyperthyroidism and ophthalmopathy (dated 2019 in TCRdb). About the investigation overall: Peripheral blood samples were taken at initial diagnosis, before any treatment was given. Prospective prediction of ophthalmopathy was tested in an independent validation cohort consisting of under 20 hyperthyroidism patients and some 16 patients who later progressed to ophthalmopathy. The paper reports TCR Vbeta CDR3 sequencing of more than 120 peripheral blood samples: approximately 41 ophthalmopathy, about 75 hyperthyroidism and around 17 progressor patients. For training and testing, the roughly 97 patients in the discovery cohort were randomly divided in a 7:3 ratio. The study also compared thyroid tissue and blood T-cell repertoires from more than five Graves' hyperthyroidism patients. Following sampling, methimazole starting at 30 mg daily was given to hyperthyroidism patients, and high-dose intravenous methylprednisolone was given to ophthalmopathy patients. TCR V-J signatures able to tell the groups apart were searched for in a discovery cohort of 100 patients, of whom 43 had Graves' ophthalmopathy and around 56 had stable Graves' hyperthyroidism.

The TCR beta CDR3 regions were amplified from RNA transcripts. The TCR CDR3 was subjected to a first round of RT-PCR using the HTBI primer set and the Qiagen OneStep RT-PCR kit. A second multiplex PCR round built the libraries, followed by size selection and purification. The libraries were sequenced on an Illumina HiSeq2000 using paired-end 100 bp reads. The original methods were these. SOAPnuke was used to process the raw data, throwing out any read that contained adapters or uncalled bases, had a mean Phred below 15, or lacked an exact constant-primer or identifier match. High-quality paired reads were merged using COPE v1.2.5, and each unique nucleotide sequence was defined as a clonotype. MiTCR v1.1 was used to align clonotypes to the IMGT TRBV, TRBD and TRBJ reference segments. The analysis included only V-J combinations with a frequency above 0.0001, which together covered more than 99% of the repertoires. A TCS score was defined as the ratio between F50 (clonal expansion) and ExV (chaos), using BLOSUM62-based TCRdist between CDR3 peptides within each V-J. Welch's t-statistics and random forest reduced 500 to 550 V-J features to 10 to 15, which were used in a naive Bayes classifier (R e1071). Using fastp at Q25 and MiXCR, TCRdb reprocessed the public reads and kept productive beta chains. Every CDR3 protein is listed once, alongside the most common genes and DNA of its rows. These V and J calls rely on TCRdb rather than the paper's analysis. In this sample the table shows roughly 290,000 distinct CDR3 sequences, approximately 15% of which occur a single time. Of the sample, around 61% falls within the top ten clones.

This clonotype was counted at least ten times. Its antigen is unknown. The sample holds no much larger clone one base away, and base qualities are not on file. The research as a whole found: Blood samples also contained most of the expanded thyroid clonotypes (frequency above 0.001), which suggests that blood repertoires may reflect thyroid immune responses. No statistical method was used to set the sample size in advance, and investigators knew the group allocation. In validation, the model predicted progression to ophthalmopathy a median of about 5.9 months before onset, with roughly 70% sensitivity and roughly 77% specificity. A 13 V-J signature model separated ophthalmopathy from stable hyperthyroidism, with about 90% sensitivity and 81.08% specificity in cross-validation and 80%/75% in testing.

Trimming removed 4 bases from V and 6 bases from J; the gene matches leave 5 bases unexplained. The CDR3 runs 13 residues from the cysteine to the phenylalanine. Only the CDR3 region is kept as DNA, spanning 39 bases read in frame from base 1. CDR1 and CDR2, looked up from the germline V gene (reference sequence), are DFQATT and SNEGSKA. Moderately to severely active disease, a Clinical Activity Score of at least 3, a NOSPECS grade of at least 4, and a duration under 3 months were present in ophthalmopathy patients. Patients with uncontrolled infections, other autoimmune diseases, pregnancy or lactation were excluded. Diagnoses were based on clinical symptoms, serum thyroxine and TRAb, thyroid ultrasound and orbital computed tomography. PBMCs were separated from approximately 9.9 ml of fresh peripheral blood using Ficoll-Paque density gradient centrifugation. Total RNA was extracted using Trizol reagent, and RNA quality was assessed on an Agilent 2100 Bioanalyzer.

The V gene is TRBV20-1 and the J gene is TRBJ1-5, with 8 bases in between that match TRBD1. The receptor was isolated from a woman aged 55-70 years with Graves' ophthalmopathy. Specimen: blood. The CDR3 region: CSAIRGQSQPQHF. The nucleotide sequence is TGCAGTGCTATCAGGGGGCAGAGTCAGCCCCAGCATTTT.